Listed below are T cell receptor beta chains from one sample, sequenced in a study of blood T cell repertoires in COVID-19. The data were produced by immunoSEQ multiplex PCR, yet TCRdb's version contains in-frame clones alone and is incomplete. The data hold under 250,000 clones, with around 81% observed a single time. Sequenced material: peripheral blood. These receptors all stem from a man aged 30 to 39 who had recovered from COVID-19. CDR3s include the opening cysteine and the closing phenylalanine or tryptophan. Each record gives: J gene, V gene, clone size, D gene, CDR3 protein, CDR3 DNA. A D gene is named only where the DNA matches it firmly. Only some rows state a clone size, as once, few, many or a class for expanded clones.

j_gene: TRBJ1-2
v_gene: TRBV4-2
abundance: .
d_gene: .
CDR3aa: CASSQDRGVRGYTF
CDR3nt: TGTGCCAGCAGCCAAGATCGTGGCGTGCGGGGCTACACCTTC

j_gene: TRBJ2-3
v_gene: TRBV6-5
abundance: .
d_gene: TRBD2
CDR3aa: CASRGGNTDTQYF
CDR3nt: TGTGCCAGCCGCGGGGGAAACACAGATACGCAGTATTTT

j_gene: TRBJ1-3
v_gene: TRBV10-3
abundance: .
d_gene: .
CDR3aa: CATSGGLGGGNTIYF
CDR3nt: TGTGCCACCTCCGGAGGGCTGGGGGGTGGAAACACCATATATTTT

j_gene: TRBJ2-7
v_gene: TRBV27
abundance: .
d_gene: .
CDR3aa: CASSFDERGSYEQYF
CDR3nt: TGTGCCAGCAGTTTTGACGAACGGGGTTCCTACGAGCAGTACTTC

j_gene: TRBJ1-1
v_gene: TRBV2
abundance: .
d_gene: TRBD1
CDR3aa: CASSYRGGFGEAFF
CDR3nt: TGTGCCAGCAGTTACAGGGGGGGCTTCGGTGAAGCTTTCTTT

j_gene: TRBJ1-6
v_gene: TRBV19
abundance: few
d_gene: TRBD1
CDR3aa: CASSRQGSSYNSPLHF
CDR3nt: TGTGCCAGTTCGCGACAGGGGAGCTCCTATAATTCACCCCTCCACTTT

j_gene: TRBJ1-4
v_gene: TRBV15
abundance: .
d_gene: .
CDR3aa: CATSINTGTYGIF
CDR3nt: TGTGCCACCAGCATTAATACCGGGACTTACGGGATTTTT

j_gene: TRBJ1-1
v_gene: TRBV29-1
abundance: .
d_gene: .
CDR3aa: CSIVKSSADTEAFF
CDR3nt: TGCAGCATAGTCAAGTCCTCGGCGGACACTGAAGCTTTCTTT

j_gene: TRBJ2-2
v_gene: TRBV4-2
abundance: .
d_gene: .
CDR3aa: CASSQDLYKLNTGELFF
CDR3nt: TGTGCCAGCAGCCAAGATTTATATAAACTGAACACCGGGGAGCTGTTTTTT

j_gene: TRBJ1-3
v_gene: TRBV9
abundance: .
d_gene: TRBD1
CDR3aa: CASSVRGRLGNTIYF
CDR3nt: TGTGCCAGCAGCGTAAGGGGGCGCCTTGGAAACACCATATATTTT

j_gene: TRBJ1-2
v_gene: TRBV19
abundance: .
d_gene: .
CDR3aa: CASSLTTGIGNYGYTF
CDR3nt: TGTGCCAGTAGTTTAACGACAGGTATCGGTAACTATGGCTACACCTTC

j_gene: TRBJ2-2
v_gene: TRBV27
abundance: .
d_gene: TRBD2
CDR3aa: CASSLKVELAGNTGELFF
CDR3nt: TGTGCCAGCAGTTTAAAGGTCGAGCTAGCGGGGAACACCGGGGAGCTGTTTTTT

j_gene: TRBJ1-6
v_gene: TRBV27
abundance: few
d_gene: TRBD1
CDR3aa: CASSRDRGGSPLHF
CDR3nt: TGTGCCAGCAGTCGGGACAGGGGAGGATCACCCCTCCACTTT

j_gene: TRBJ2-7
v_gene: TRBV27
abundance: .
d_gene: .
CDR3aa: CASSAEETGYEQYF
CDR3nt: TGTGCCAGCAGTGCCGAGGAGACGGGCTACGAGCAGTACTTC

j_gene: TRBJ1-5
v_gene: TRBV6-5
abundance: once
d_gene: .
CDR3aa: CASSYSTGPQHF
CDR3nt: TGTGCCAGCAGTTACTCGACTGGGCCCCAGCATTTT

j_gene: TRBJ2-1
v_gene: TRBV3-1/TRBV3-2
abundance: .
d_gene: TRBD2
CDR3aa: CASSSGTSGVDEQFF
CDR3nt: TGTGCCAGCAGCTCCGGGACTAGCGGGGTCGATGAGCAGTTCTTC

j_gene: TRBJ1-1
v_gene: TRBV2
abundance: .
d_gene: .
CDR3aa: CASSDGGLTEAFF
CDR3nt: TGTGCCAGCAGTGACGGGGGGTTGACTGAAGCTTTCTTT

j_gene: TRBJ1-3
v_gene: TRBV28
abundance: .
d_gene: TRBD1
CDR3aa: CASSLGQLGNTIYF
CDR3nt: TGTGCCAGCAGCCTGGGACAGCTCGGAAACACCATATATTTT

j_gene: TRBJ2-7
v_gene: TRBV3-1/TRBV3-2
abundance: .
d_gene: TRBD1
CDR3aa: CASSPDDRGLGYEQYF
CDR3nt: TGTGCCAGCAGCCCCGATGACAGGGGCTTGGGCTACGAGCAGTACTTC

j_gene: TRBJ1-1
v_gene: TRBV10-1
abundance: .
d_gene: .
CDR3aa: CASKAHRVGTEAFF
CDR3nt: TGCGCCAGCAAGGCCCACAGGGTGGGCACTGAAGCTTTCTTT

j_gene: TRBJ1-1
v_gene: TRBV25-1
abundance: .
d_gene: TRBD1
CDR3aa: CASSDFPTGGHVEAFF
CDR3nt: TGTGCCAGCAGTGATTTCCCGACAGGGGGCCATGTTGAAGCTTTCTTT

j_gene: TRBJ2-1
v_gene: TRBV7-3
abundance: .
d_gene: TRBD1
CDR3aa: CASSLTGQLYYEQFF
CDR3nt: TGTGCCAGCAGCTTAACGGGACAGTTGTACTATGAGCAGTTCTTC

j_gene: TRBJ2-1
v_gene: TRBV19
abundance: .
d_gene: .
CDR3aa: CASSIVGADSYNEQFF
CDR3nt: TGTGCCAGTAGTATAGTCGGAGCGGATTCCTACAATGAGCAGTTCTTC

j_gene: TRBJ2-1
v_gene: TRBV7-8
abundance: .
d_gene: TRBD1
CDR3aa: CASSSRDRAVNEQFF
CDR3nt: TGTGCCAGCAGCTCCCGGGACAGGGCTGTGAATGAGCAGTTCTTC

j_gene: TRBJ2-5
v_gene: TRBV11-2
abundance: .
d_gene: .
CDR3aa: CASSLDLQGRETQYF
CDR3nt: TGTGCCAGCAGCTTAGATCTTCAGGGTAGAGAGACCCAGTACTTC

j_gene: TRBJ2-1
v_gene: TRBV4-1
abundance: .
d_gene: .
CDR3aa: CASSQDPVEDEQFF
CDR3nt: TGCGCCAGCAGCCAAGATCCAGTGGAGGATGAGCAGTTCTTC

j_gene: TRBJ1-2
v_gene: TRBV15
abundance: .
d_gene: .
CDR3aa: CATSRGWDFINYGYTF
CDR3nt: TGTGCCACCAGCAGGGGGTGGGACTTCATAAACTATGGCTACACCTTC

j_gene: TRBJ1-4
v_gene: TRBV6-1
abundance: .
d_gene: TRBD1
CDR3aa: CASSDDRVWEKLFF
CDR3nt: TGTGCCAGCAGTGACGACAGGGTCTGGGAAAAACTGTTTTTT

j_gene: TRBJ2-7
v_gene: TRBV5-1
abundance: .
d_gene: .
CDR3aa: CASSLAGELREQYF
CDR3nt: TGCGCCAGCAGCTTGGCCGGGGAGCTCCGCGAGCAGTACTTC

j_gene: TRBJ1-4
v_gene: TRBV28
abundance: many
d_gene: .
CDR3aa: CATLWNEKLFF
CDR3nt: TGTGCCACCCTATGGAATGAAAAACTGTTTTTT

j_gene: TRBJ2-5
v_gene: TRBV7-7
abundance: .
d_gene: .
CDR3aa: CASSLGAGAQETQYF
CDR3nt: TGTGCCAGCAGCTTAGGGGCGGGGGCCCAAGAGACCCAGTACTTC

j_gene: TRBJ2-5
v_gene: TRBV23-1
abundance: .
d_gene: .
CDR3aa: CASSQWAESKETQYF
CDR3nt: TGCGCCAGCAGTCAATGGGCCGAATCTAAAGAGACCCAGTACTTC

j_gene: TRBJ1-1
v_gene: TRBV24-1
abundance: .
d_gene: .
CDR3aa: CATRGHTGNTEAFF
CDR3nt: TGTGCCACCAGGGGTCATACAGGGAACACTGAAGCTTTCTTT

j_gene: TRBJ1-6
v_gene: TRBV2
abundance: once
d_gene: TRBD1
CDR3aa: CASSDPRGQSNNSPLHF
CDR3nt: TGTGCCAGCAGCGATCCCAGGGGGCAATCGAATAATTCACCCCTCCACTTT

j_gene: TRBJ2-2
v_gene: TRBV28
abundance: .
d_gene: .
CDR3aa: CASSSPGVSTGELFF
CDR3nt: TGTGCCAGCAGTTCCCCGGGAGTATCGACCGGGGAGCTGTTTTTT

j_gene: TRBJ2-5
v_gene: TRBV7-9
abundance: .
d_gene: TRBD1
CDR3aa: CASSRQGVKETQYF
CDR3nt: TGTGCCAGCAGCCGACAGGGGGTCAAAGAGACCCAGTACTTC

j_gene: TRBJ1-2
v_gene: TRBV5-6
abundance: .
d_gene: TRBD1
CDR3aa: CASRLRGVNYGYTF
CDR3nt: TGTGCCAGCAGACTCAGGGGGGTGAACTATGGCTACACCTTC

j_gene: TRBJ2-1
v_gene: TRBV11-3
abundance: few
d_gene: .
CDR3aa: CASSLSSYNEQFF
CDR3nt: TGTGCCAGCAGCCTTAGCTCCTACAATGAGCAGTTCTTC

j_gene: TRBJ2-2
v_gene: TRBV12-5
abundance: .
d_gene: TRBD1
CDR3aa: CASGGQGELFF
CDR3nt: TGTGCTAGTGGGGGACAGGGGGAGCTGTTTTTT

j_gene: TRBJ1-1
v_gene: TRBV9
abundance: .
d_gene: TRBD1
CDR3aa: CASSSSTGDTEAFF
CDR3nt: TGTGCCAGCAGCTCCTCGACAGGGGACACTGAAGCTTTCTTT

j_gene: TRBJ2-2
v_gene: TRBV10-3
abundance: .
d_gene: TRBD2
CDR3aa: CAISAGLAGDTGELFF
CDR3nt: TGTGCCATCAGCGCTGGACTAGCGGGGGACACCGGGGAGCTGTTTTTT

j_gene: TRBJ2-7
v_gene: TRBV3-1/TRBV3-2
abundance: .
d_gene: TRBD2
CDR3aa: CASSQGLAGAYEQYF
CDR3nt: TGTGCCAGCAGCCAAGGACTAGCGGGGGCCTACGAGCAGTACTTC

j_gene: TRBJ2-1
v_gene: TRBV7-3
abundance: .
d_gene: TRBD2
CDR3aa: CASSLTPAGGSYNEQFF
CDR3nt: TGTGCCAGCAGCTTAACCCCGGCGGGGGGCTCCTACAATGAGCAGTTCTTC

j_gene: TRBJ2-5
v_gene: TRBV6-5
abundance: .
d_gene: .
CDR3aa: CASSLGTPSGTQYF
CDR3nt: TGTGCCAGCAGTTTGGGGACACCTTCGGGGACCCAGTACTTC

j_gene: TRBJ1-1
v_gene: TRBV6-1
abundance: .
d_gene: .
CDR3aa: CASSEGQSNREAFF
CDR3nt: TGTGCCAGCAGTGAAGGACAGAGCAACAGAGAAGCTTTCTTT

j_gene: TRBJ1-2
v_gene: TRBV27
abundance: .
d_gene: .
CDR3aa: CASSPNRQFRLMFGGYTF
CDR3nt: TGTGCCAGCAGTCCGAATCGACAATTCCGGTTGATGTTTGGCGGCTACACCTTC

j_gene: TRBJ2-7
v_gene: TRBV15
abundance: .
d_gene: TRBD1
CDR3aa: CATSREFYSIGDSYEQYF
CDR3nt: TGTGCCACCAGCAGAGAATTTTACTCAATCGGGGACAGCTACGAGCAGTACTTC

j_gene: TRBJ1-1
v_gene: TRBV5-5
abundance: .
d_gene: .
CDR3aa: CASSLAPRLNTEAFF
CDR3nt: TGTGCCAGCAGCTTGGCCCCTAGACTGAACACTGAAGCTTTCTTT

j_gene: TRBJ2-6
v_gene: TRBV4-2
abundance: .
d_gene: .
CDR3aa: CASSQVRGLEPGANVLTF
CDR3nt: TGTGCCAGCAGCCAAGTTAGGGGACTTGAGCCTGGGGCCAACGTCCTGACTTTC

j_gene: TRBJ1-2
v_gene: TRBV2
abundance: .
d_gene: TRBD1
CDR3aa: CASTRADRGLGYTF
CDR3nt: TGTGCCAGCACCCGGGCGGACAGGGGGCTAGGCTACACCTTC

j_gene: TRBJ2-2
v_gene: TRBV5-8
abundance: .
d_gene: .
CDR3aa: CASSDRYTGELFF
CDR3nt: TGTGCCAGCAGCGACAGGTACACCGGGGAGCTGTTTTTT

j_gene: TRBJ2-2
v_gene: TRBV28
abundance: once
d_gene: .
CDR3aa: CASSPPGGLKNTGELFF
CDR3nt: TGTGCCAGCAGCCCCCCCGGCGGACTGAAAAACACCGGGGAGCTGTTTTTT

j_gene: TRBJ1-2
v_gene: TRBV13
abundance: few
d_gene: .
CDR3aa: CASSPPNDRTDGYTF
CDR3nt: TGTGCCAGCAGCCCCCCAAATGACAGAACGGATGGCTACACCTTC

j_gene: TRBJ1-1
v_gene: TRBV18
abundance: few
d_gene: TRBD1
CDR3aa: CASSLGQTTTEAFF
CDR3nt: TGTGCCAGCTCACTGGGACAGACCACCACTGAAGCTTTCTTT

j_gene: TRBJ2-5
v_gene: TRBV7-2
abundance: .
d_gene: .
CDR3aa: CASSLNQRETQYF
CDR3nt: TGTGCCAGCAGCTTAAATCAGCGGGAGACCCAGTACTTC

j_gene: TRBJ1-2
v_gene: TRBV24-1
abundance: .
d_gene: .
CDR3aa: CATSDGQNYGYTF
CDR3nt: TGTGCCACCAGTGATGGGCAGAACTATGGCTACACCTTC

j_gene: TRBJ1-5
v_gene: TRBV19
abundance: .
d_gene: .
CDR3aa: CASSHGGNQPQHF
CDR3nt: TGTGCCAGTAGTCACGGGGGGAATCAGCCCCAGCATTTT

j_gene: TRBJ2-3
v_gene: TRBV2
abundance: once
d_gene: TRBD2
CDR3aa: CAITGTKSTDTQYF
CDR3nt: TGTGCCATTACCGGGACTAAAAGCACAGATACGCAGTATTTT

j_gene: TRBJ1-3
v_gene: TRBV5-5
abundance: .
d_gene: .
CDR3aa: CASSLDLPGRDTIYF
CDR3nt: TGTGCCAGCAGCTTGGACCTCCCGGGTCGAGACACCATATATTTT

j_gene: TRBJ2-3
v_gene: TRBV6-6
abundance: .
d_gene: TRBD2
CDR3aa: CASRTSGASTDTQYF
CDR3nt: TGTGCCAGCAGAACTAGCGGGGCAAGCACAGATACGCAGTATTTT